The 29 T cell receptor beta chains presented below share a single source sample, sequenced in a study of CD8+ T cells in alopecia areata. In each case, RNA was isolated and then reverse transcribed into cDNA as the sequencing template. Clones were read by immunoSEQ multiplex PCR, and TCRdb kept only the in-frame ones, dropping some. The sample includes about 110,000 clones, around 59% of them seen just once. Sequenced input: CD8+ T cells sorted from blood. The receptors stem from a human donor in good health.

This clone was observed a few times. The chain couples TRBV21-1 to TRBJ2-1; TRBD2, the D gene given by the table, was not confirmed from the DNA. TRBV21-1 is noted as a pseudogene. The CDR3 is made up of 15 amino acids. CDR3 sequence (DNA): TGTGCCAGCAGCACTCGACTAGCGAGGGTCAATGAGCAGTTCTTC. Translation: CASSTRLARVNEQFF.

The genes are TRBV25-1 and TRBJ2-1; weak D call: TRBD2 (5 bases). The CDR3 covers 14 residues. Trimming removed 8 bases from V and 9 bases from J, with 20 bases in between. CDR1 is MGHDK, CDR2 SYGVNS, per germline. The DNA of the CDR3 is TGTGCCAGCGGTTCCGGGAAAAACCAGAGTGAGCAGTTCTTC. It codes for CASGSGKNQSEQFF.

This chain's CDR3 is CASSLGTSGGDLDTQYF. The CDR3 DNA reads TGTGCCAGCAGCTTAGGGACTAGCGGGGGGGACCTAGATACGCAGTATTTT. This chain connects TRBV7-2 to TRBJ2-3; TRBD2 matches at 15 bases. Germline values: CDR1 SGHTA, CDR2 FQGNSA. The CDR3 extends over 17 amino acids. Trimming took 1 base from V and 5 from J; bases not matched to a gene: 4.

The gene calls are TRBV7-9 and TRBJ1-4; D possibly corresponds to TRBD1 (6 bases). V lost 8 bases, J lost 3 bases, and 16 bases lay in between. Germline values: CDR1 SEHNR, CDR2 FQNEAQ (reference sequence). This CDR3 region has 15 residues. The CDR3 DNA is TGTGCCAGCGGGACATCCGACAGATCTAATGAAAAACTGTTTTTT. Translated: CASGTSDRSNEKLFF.

This clone has a single count. CDR3 protein: CASSQDLINRGHSGNTIYF. The DNA of the CDR3 is TGCGCCAGCAGCCAAGATCTTATAAACAGGGGGCACTCTGGAAACACCATATATTTT. This chain connects TRBV4-1 to TRBJ1-3; 9 bases are a match to TRBD1. This CDR3 spans 19 amino acids. Germline V gene lookup returns CDR1 MGHRA and CDR2 YSYEKL. Trimming at V came to 0 bases and at J to 0 bases, leaving 9 bases not matched to a gene.

This CDR3 is CASSFRQGSANYGYTF. The CDR3 DNA follows: TGTGCCAGCAGTTTCCGGCAGGGTAGTGCCAACTATGGCTACACCTTC. The V and J genes are TRBV6-5 and TRBJ1-2; D may be TRBD1 (5 bases). Germline assignment: CDR1 MNHEY and CDR2 SVGAGI. The CDR3 contains 16 residues. With 4 bases removed from V and 2 bases from J, the gap between germline ends came to 17 bases.

CDR3 bases: TGTGCCGGCGGGACATCATACGAGCAGTACTTC. Translation gives CAGGTSYEQYF. The chain combines TRBV2 with TRBJ2-7; tentatively, D is TRBD1 or TRBD2 (6 bases each). The V gene lost 11 bases and the J gene lost 4 bases, with 12 bases spanning the gap. The CDR3 spans 11 residues. The germline V gene encodes CDR1 SNHLY and CDR2 FYNNEI.

V usage is TRBV2 and J usage is TRBJ1-6, with 8 positions matching TRBD1. Germline CDR1 and CDR2: SNHLY and FYNNEI. The CDR3 has 15 amino acids. V lost 4 bases and J lost 10; bases outside the gene matches: 9. The DNA for the CDR3 is TGTGCCAGCAGTGGGAAGGGACAGGTTATCTCACCCCTCCACTTT. It translates to CASSGKGQVISPLHF.

Comment on this clone: This same CDR3 is encoded by further DNA sequences in the sample. The chain recombines TRBV7-9 with TRBJ1-2, with a tentative D call TRBD1 (5 bases). The CDR3 length is 13 residues. The V gene's germline CDR1 is SEHNR and CDR2 FQNEAQ (reference sequence). V lost 1 base to trimming and J lost 5 bases, with 8 bases between them. The CDR3 loop reads CASSLVRGYGYTF. In DNA form, the CDR3 reads TGTGCCAGCAGCTTAGTCCGGGGGTATGGCTACACCTTC.

The CDR3 DNA follows: TGTGCCTGGAGTCGACAGGGACGAAGTTCTAATGAAAAACTGTTTTTT. This sequence encodes CAWSRQGRSSNEKLFF. The chain has TRBV30 and TRBJ1-4; 7 bases align to TRBD1. Trimming cost V 2 bases and J 3 bases; bases outside gene matches: 9. CDR3 length: 16 residues. Germline-derived CDR1 and CDR2 are GTSNPN and SVGIG (reference sequence).

The chain joins TRBV5-6 to TRBJ1-2; TRBD1 is a possible D gene (6 bases). Germline V gene data show CDR1 as SGHDT and CDR2 as YYEEEE. This CDR3 has 14 amino acids. Trimming took 4 bases from V and 2 from J, leaving 12 bases between them. Here the CDR3 reads CASSRGTGNYGYTF. CDR3 nucleotides: TGTGCCAGCAGCCGGGGCACAGGGAACTATGGCTACACCTTC.

This chain links TRBV12-5 with TRBJ2-1; no clear D gene. Germline V gene data show CDR1 as LGHNT and CDR2 as FRNRAP. V was clipped by 5 bases and J by 12 bases, with 14 bases between them. The CDR3 runs to 12 residues. In DNA, the CDR3 is TGTGCTAGTGGTGTAGGGCGACGGACGCAGTTCTTC. It encodes CASGVGRRTQFF.

The V gene is TRBV5-6, the J gene TRBJ2-5, with D unclear. V gave up 0 bases and J gave up 0 bases, with 3 bases separating them. Germline V CDR1 and CDR2: SGHDT, YYEEEE. The CDR3 consists of 13 residues. CDR3 protein: CASSLGNQETQYF. The CDR3 DNA reads as TGTGCCAGCAGCTTGGGGAACCAAGAGACCCAGTACTTC.

The chain is built from TRBV5-6 and TRBJ1-4, with D unclear. The germline gives CDR1 SGHDT, CDR2 YYEEEE. This CDR3 has 13 amino acids. Trimming took 0 bases from V and 4 from J, leaving 4 bases between them. The CDR3: CASSLGSNEKLFF. The CDR3 DNA follows: TGTGCCAGCAGCTTGGGGAGTAATGAAAAACTGTTTTTT.

This clone was counted between two and nine times. V and J are TRBV5-6 and TRBJ2-7; 8 bases align to TRBD1. This CDR3 has 14 amino acids. V was pared by 0 bases and J by 5 bases, with 4 bases of the junction left unmatched. The germline V gene encodes CDR1 SGHDT and CDR2 YYEEEE. The CDR3 loop is CASSLGQGIHEQYF. The CDR3, as DNA: TGTGCCAGCAGCTTGGGACAGGGGATCCACGAGCAGTACTTC.

V is TRBV15 and J is TRBJ2-1; TRBD1 agrees at 9 bases. The V gene's germline CDR1 is LNHNV and CDR2 YYDKDF (reference sequence). The V segment lost 3 bases and the J segment 4 bases; nucleotides outside the gene matches: 10. This CDR3 comprises 17 residues. The CDR3 sequence is CATSSSTGGGHYNEQFF. In DNA, the CDR3 is TGTGCCACCAGCAGTTCGACAGGGGGAGGACATTACAATGAGCAGTTCTTC.

Worth noting for this clone: This may come from a read error, since a much larger clone is one base off. The CDR3 spells CASSPGTGGAETQYF. CDR3 sequence (DNA): TGTGCCAGCAGTCCCGGGACAGGGGGCGCGGAGACCCAGTACTTC. The rearrangement joins TRBV6-5 to TRBJ2-5; TRBD1 agrees at 12 bases. The CDR3 has 15 amino acids. The V gene end was trimmed by 5 bases and the J gene end by 5 bases; junction bases not matched to a gene: 6. Germline CDR1 is MNHEY and CDR2 is SVGAGI.

The chain is built from TRBV29-1 and TRBJ2-1; D is unclear. The CDR3 contains 15 residues. Germline-derived CDR1 and CDR2 are SQVTM and ANQGSEA. The CDR3 loop reads CSAIWDSIGYNEQFF. For the CDR3, the DNA is TGCAGTGCCATATGGGATTCTATAGGCTACAATGAGCAGTTCTTC.

V and J are TRBV4-3 and TRBJ2-4, with D possibly TRBD1 on 6 matching bases. This CDR3 is built from 14 residues. In germline, CDR1 is LGHNA, CDR2 YSLEER. Trimming took 4 bases from V and 6 from J, leaving 13 bases between them. The CDR3 region has the DNA TGCGCCAGCAGCCCTCTGACAGGAGCAAACATTCAGTACTTC. Translated: CASSPLTGANIQYF.

V is TRBV27 and J is TRBJ1-6, with 8 bases fitting TRBD1. Germline lookup yields CDR1 MNHEY and CDR2 SMNVEV (reference sequence). Trimming took 5 bases from V and 9 from J; bases not matched to a gene: 6. This CDR3 comprises 14 residues. As DNA, the CDR3 is TGTGCCAGCAGTCGACAGGGGTGGAGTTCACCCCTCCACTTT. Its protein is CASSRQGWSSPLHF.

The chain uses TRBV4-2 and TRBJ2-6; a possible D gene is TRBD1 (5 bases). V was pared by 0 bases and J by 1 base, with 7 bases between. Germline loops: CDR1 LGHNA, CDR2 YNFKEQ. CDR3 size: 16 residues. CDR3 amino acids: CASSQDKGSGANVLTF. The CDR3 DNA is TGTGCCAGCAGCCAAGATAAGGGGTCTGGGGCCAACGTCCTGACTTTC.

In its sample, this clone was seen a few times. The chain uses TRBV13 and TRBJ1-1; D is ambiguous. V lost 3 bases and J 0 bases, leaving 8 bases between the germline ends. The CDR3 covers 14 residues. Germline assignment: CDR1 PRHDT and CDR2 FYEKMQ (reference sequence). The DNA for the CDR3 is TGTGCCAGCAGCTTTAGCGGGATGAACACTGAAGCTTTCTTT. Protein sequence: CASSFSGMNTEAFF.

This clone was recorded at least ten times. The chain is built from TRBV6-1 and TRBJ2-3; TRBD1 is a possible D gene (6 bases). Germline-derived CDR1 and CDR2 are MNHNS and SASEGT. CDR3 length: 15 residues. V lost 7 bases and J lost 2, with 16 bases in between. Here the CDR3 reads CASTRTAGSTDTQYF. In DNA form, the CDR3 reads TGTGCCAGCACCAGGACAGCAGGATCCACAGATACGCAGTATTTT.

The V gene is TRBV18, the J gene TRBJ2-3, with D hard to call. Germline-derived CDR1 and CDR2 are KGHSH and LQKENI. The CDR3 spans 13 residues. Trimming shortened V by 2 bases and J by 0 bases, and 3 bases separated the two germline ends. The CDR3 protein is CASSPKSTDTQYF. The CDR3 DNA reads TGTGCCAGCTCACCAAAAAGCACAGATACGCAGTATTTT.

This chain uses TRBV7-8 with TRBJ2-7; 9 bases match TRBD2. From germline, CDR1 is SGHVS and CDR2 FQNEAQ. Trimming removed 3 bases from V and 3 bases from J; junction bases left unmatched: 12. The CDR3 is 17 residues long. CDR3 nucleotides: TGTGCCAGCAGCTTCGGTACTAGCGGGCGTCCACTCTACGAGCAGTACTTC. Its protein product is CASSFGTSGRPLYEQYF.

The chain employs TRBV30 and TRBJ2-2; D is uncertain. Germline CDR1 GTSNPN, CDR2 SVGIG (reference sequence). The CDR3 covers 14 residues. The V end lost 0 bases, the J end lost 1 base, and 6 bases lay between the germline ends. CDR3 coding DNA: TGTGCCTGGAGTGTACTCGAGAACACCGGGGAGCTGTTTTTT. Encoded protein: CAWSVLENTGELFF.

This clone was seen more than once but under ten times. J is TRBJ2-3 and V is TRBV6-5; a possible D gene is TRBD2 (5 bases). V was cut by 6 bases and J by 4 bases, with 11 bases left in between. The CDR3 covers 13 residues. Germline-derived CDR1 and CDR2 are MNHEY and SVGAGI. CDR3 loop: CASSPILADTQYF. For the CDR3, the DNA is TGTGCCAGCAGCCCAATACTAGCAGATACGCAGTATTTT.

The chain couples TRBV7-6 to TRBJ2-2, with D maybe TRBD1 (6 bases). The germline V gene has CDR1 SGHVS and CDR2 FNYEAQ. The CDR3 loop spans 16 amino acids. Deletions cut 4 bases from V and 2 bases from J, with 14 bases between. The CDR3 sequence: CASSWYRDKNTGELFF. As DNA, the CDR3 is TGTGCCAGCAGCTGGTACAGGGACAAAAACACCGGGGAGCTGTTTTTT.

The rearrangement joins TRBV6-5 to TRBJ2-1; TRBD2 aligns across 14 bases. The CDR3 is 15 residues long. The germline V gene encodes CDR1 MNHEY and CDR2 SVGAGI. Trimming cost V 0 bases and J 12 bases; bases outside gene matches: 4. CDR3 in DNA: TGTGCCAGCAGTTACTCGACTAGCGGGGGGGCCGGGCAGTTCTTC. Translated, it gives CASSYSTSGGAGQFF.